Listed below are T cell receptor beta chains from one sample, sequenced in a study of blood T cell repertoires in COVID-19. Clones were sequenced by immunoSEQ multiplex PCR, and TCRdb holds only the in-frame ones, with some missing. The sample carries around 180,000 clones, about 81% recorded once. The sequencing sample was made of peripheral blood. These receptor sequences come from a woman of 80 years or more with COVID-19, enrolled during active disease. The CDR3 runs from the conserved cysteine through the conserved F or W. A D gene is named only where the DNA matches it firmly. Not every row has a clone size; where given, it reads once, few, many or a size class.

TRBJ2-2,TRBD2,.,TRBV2,TGTGCCAGCAGTGTCCTGGGACTAGCGGTCACCGGGGAGCTGTTTTTT,CASSVLGLAVTGELFF
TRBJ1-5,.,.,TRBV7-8,TGTGCCAGCAGTCTGGGAGTCGGGACAATTTTTTTT,CASSLGVGTIFF
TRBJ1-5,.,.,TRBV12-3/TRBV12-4,TGTGCCAACCCGGAGAGATGCGAGCCCCAGCATTTT,CANPERCEPQHF
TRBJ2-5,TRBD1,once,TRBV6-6,TGTGCCAGCACCGAAGGAACAGGGGAGAGGGAGACCCAGTACTTC,CASTEGTGERETQYF
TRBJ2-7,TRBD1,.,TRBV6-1,TGTGCCAGCAGTGAAAACGGGGACAGTTATCGCTACGAGCAGTACTTC,CASSENGDSYRYEQYF
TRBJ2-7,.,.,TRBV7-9,TGTGCCAGCAGCTTCGGAGCAATGATCGGGGGAAGCGAGCAGTACTTC,CASSFGAMIGGSEQYF
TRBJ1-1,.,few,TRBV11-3,TGTGCCAGCAGCTTCCCGGAGAGCACTGAAGCTTTCTTT,CASSFPESTEAFF
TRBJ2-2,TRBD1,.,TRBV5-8,TGTGCCAGCAGCTTGGGGACAGGCTACACCGGGGAGCTGTTTTTT,CASSLGTGYTGELFF
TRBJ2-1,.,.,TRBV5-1,TGCGCCAGCAGCTTGGGTCTAGCTGGTGAGCAGTTCTTC,CASSLGLAGEQFF
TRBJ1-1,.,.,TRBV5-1,TGCGCCAGCAGCTTGGAAGGGGTAACTGAAGCTTTCTTT,CASSLEGVTEAFF
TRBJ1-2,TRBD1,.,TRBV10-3,TGTGCCATCAGAGAGGGACAGGGGGCTGACGGCTACACCTTC,CAIREGQGADGYTF
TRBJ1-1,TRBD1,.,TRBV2,TGTGCCAGCGGACAGGGTTCGAACACTGAAGCTTTCTTT,CASGQGSNTEAFF
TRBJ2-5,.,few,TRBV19,TGTGCCAGTAGTCCAGCGGGCCGACAAGAGACCCAGTACTTC,CASSPAGRQETQYF
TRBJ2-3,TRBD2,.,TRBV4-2,TGTGCCAGCAGCCCCTGGACTAGCGGGGGGGCCACAGATACGCAGTATTTT,CASSPWTSGGATDTQYF